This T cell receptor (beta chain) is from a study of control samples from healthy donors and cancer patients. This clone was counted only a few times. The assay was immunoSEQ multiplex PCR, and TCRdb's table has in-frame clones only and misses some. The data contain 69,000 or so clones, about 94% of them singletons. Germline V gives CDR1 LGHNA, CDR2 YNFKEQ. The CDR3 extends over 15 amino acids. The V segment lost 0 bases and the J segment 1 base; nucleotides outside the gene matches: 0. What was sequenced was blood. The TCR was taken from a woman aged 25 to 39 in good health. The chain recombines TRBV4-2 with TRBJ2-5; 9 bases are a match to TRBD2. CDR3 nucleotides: TGTGCCAGCAGCCAAGAGCGGGGGGGCCAAGAGACCCAGTACTTC. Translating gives CASSQERGGQETQYF.